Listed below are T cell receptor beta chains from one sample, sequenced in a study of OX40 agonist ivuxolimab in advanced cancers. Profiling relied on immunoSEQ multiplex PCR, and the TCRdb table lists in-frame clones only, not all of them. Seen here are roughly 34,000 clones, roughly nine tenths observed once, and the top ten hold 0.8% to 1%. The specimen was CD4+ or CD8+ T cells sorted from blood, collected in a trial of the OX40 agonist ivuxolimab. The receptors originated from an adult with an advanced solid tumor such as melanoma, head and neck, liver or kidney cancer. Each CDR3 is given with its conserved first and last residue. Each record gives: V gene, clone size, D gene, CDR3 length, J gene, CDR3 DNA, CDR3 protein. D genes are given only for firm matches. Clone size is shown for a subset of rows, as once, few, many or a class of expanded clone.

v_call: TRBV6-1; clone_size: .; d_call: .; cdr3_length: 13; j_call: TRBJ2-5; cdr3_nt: TGTGCCGGCTCCGGGACGGCCCAAGAGACCCAGTACTTC; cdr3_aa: CAGSGTAQETQYF
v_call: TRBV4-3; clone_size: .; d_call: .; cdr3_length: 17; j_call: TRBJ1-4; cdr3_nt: TGCGCCAGCAGCCAATCCCGACCAGGGGTCCCTAATGAAAAACTGTTTTTT; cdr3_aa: CASSQSRPGVPNEKLFF
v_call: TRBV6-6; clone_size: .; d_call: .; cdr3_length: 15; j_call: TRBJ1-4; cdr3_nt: TGTGCCAGCAGTTACTCCGCAGGGAGGGATGAAAAACTGTTTTTT; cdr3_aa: CASSYSAGRDEKLFF
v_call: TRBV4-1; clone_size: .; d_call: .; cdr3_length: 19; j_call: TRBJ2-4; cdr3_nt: TGCGCCAGCAGCCAAGTCTTACAGGGATTTAAGCTAGCCAAAAACATTCAGTACTTC; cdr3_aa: CASSQVLQGFKLAKNIQYF
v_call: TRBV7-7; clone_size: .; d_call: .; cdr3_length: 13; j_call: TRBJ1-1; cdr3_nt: TGTGCCAGCAGCGCCAGTCCGGGCACTGAAGCTTTCTTT; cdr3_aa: CASSASPGTEAFF
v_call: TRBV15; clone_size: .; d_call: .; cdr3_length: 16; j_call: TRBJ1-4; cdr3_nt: TGTGCCACCAGCAGAGATATGGACAGTCCATCTGAAAAACTGTTTTTT; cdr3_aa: CATSRDMDSPSEKLFF
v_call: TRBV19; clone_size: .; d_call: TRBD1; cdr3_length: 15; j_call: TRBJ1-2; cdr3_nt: TGTGCCAGTAGTATTCGGCCAGGGGGAGAGGGCGGCTACACCTTC; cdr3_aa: CASSIRPGGEGGYTF
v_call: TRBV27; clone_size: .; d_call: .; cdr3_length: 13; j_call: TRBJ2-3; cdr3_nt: TGTGCCAGCAGTTCCCCCAGCACAGATACGCAGTATTTT; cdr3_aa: CASSSPSTDTQYF
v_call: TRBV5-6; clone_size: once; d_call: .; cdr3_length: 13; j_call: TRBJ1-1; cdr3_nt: TGTGCCAGCAGCTTGAAAGTGAACACTGAAGCTTTCTTT; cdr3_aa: CASSLKVNTEAFF
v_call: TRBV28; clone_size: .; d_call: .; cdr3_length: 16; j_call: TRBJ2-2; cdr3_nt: TGTGCCAGCAGTTCCCCGGGGCGCGTGAACACCGGGGAGCTGTTTTTT; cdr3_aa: CASSSPGRVNTGELFF
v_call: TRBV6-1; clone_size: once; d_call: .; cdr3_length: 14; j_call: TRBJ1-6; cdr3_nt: .; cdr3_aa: CASILAGSESPLHF
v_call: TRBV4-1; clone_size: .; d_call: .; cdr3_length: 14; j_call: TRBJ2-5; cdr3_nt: TGCGCCAGCAGCCAAGGCGGACAGCAAGAGACCCAGTACTTC; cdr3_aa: CASSQGGQQETQYF
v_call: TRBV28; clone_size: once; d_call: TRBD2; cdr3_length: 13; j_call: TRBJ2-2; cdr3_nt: TGTGCCAGCAGACCCCGGGGGGCCGGGGAGCTGTTTTTT; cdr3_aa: CASRPRGAGELFF
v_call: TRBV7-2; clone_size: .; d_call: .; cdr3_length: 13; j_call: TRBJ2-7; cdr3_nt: TGTGCCAGCAGCTTAACGGGAGTTCCCGAGCAGTACTTC; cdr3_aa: CASSLTGVPEQYF
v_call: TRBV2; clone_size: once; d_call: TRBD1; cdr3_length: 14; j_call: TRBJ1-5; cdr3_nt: TGTGCCAGTCAGACAGGGCGAAGCAATCAGCCCCAGCATTTT; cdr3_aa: CASQTGRSNQPQHF
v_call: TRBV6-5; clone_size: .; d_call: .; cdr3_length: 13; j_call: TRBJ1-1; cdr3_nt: TGTGCCAGCAACTACGGAGGTTTCACTGAAGCTTTCTTT; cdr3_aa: CASNYGGFTEAFF